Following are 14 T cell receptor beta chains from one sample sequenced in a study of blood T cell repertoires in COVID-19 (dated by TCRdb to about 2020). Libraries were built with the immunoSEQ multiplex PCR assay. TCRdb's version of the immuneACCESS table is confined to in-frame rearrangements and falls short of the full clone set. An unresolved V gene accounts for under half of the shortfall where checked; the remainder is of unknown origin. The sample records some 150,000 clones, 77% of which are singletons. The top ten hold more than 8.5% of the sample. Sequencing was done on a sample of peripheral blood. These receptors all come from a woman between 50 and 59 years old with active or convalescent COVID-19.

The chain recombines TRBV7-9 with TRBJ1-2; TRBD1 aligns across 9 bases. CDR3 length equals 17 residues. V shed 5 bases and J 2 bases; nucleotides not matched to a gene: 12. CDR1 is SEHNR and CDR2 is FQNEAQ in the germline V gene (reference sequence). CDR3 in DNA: TGTGCCAGCAGCCCGTACCAGGGGGACAGGGCCAACTATGGCTACACCTTC. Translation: CASSPYQGDRANYGYTF.

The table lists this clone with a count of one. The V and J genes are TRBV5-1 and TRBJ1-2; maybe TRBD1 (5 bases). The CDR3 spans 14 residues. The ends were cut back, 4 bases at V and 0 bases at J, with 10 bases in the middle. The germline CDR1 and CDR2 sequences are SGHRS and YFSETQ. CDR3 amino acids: CASSPTVSNYGYTF. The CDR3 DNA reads TGCGCCAGCAGCCCGACAGTATCTAACTATGGCTACACCTTC.

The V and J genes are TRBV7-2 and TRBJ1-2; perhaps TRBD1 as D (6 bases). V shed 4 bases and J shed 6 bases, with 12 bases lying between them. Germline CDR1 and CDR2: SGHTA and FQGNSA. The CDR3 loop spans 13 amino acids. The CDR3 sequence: CASSSYRVHGYTF. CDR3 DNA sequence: TGTGCCAGCAGCTCTTACAGGGTACATGGCTACACCTTC.

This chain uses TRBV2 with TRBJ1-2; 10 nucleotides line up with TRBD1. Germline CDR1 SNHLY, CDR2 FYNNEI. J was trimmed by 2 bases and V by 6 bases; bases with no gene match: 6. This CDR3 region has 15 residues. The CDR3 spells CASSVDRGENYGYTF. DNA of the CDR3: TGTGCCAGCAGCGTGGACAGGGGGGAGAACTATGGCTACACCTTC.

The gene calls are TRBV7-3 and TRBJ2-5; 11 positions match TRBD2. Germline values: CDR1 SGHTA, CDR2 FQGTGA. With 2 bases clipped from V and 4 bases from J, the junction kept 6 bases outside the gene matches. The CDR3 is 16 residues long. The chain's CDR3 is CASSLGALAGGETQYF. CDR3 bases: TGTGCCAGCAGCTTAGGTGCGCTAGCGGGAGGAGAGACCCAGTACTTC.

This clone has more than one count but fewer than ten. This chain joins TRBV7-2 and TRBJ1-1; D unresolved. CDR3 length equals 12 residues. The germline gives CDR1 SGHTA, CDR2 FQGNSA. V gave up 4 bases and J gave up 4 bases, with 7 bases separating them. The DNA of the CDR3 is TGTGCCAGCAGCTCCGGAGTCACTGAAGCTTTCTTT. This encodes CASSSGVTEAFF.

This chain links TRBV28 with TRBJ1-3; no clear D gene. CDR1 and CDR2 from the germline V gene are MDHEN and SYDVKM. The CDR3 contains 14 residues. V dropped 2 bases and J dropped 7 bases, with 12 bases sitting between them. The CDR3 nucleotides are TGTGCCAGCAGTTTACGACTAGGCGGGAACACCATATATTTT. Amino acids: CASSLRLGGNTIYF.

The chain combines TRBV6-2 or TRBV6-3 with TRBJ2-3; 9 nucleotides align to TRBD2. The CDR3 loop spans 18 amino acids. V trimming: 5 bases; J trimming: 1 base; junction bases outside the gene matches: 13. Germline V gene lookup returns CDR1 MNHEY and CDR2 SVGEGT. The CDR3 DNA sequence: TGTGCCAGCAGTCTGACGACTTCTAGCGGGGACCGCACAGATACGCAGTATTTT. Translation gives CASSLTTSSGDRTDTQYF.

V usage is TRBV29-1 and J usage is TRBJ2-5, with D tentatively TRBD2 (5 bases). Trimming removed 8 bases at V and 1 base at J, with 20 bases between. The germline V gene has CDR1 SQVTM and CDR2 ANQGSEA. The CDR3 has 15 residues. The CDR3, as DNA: TGCAGCTCCCGTCGAGGCGGGCTAGGCCAAGAGACCCAGTACTTC. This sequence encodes CSSRRGGLGQETQYF.

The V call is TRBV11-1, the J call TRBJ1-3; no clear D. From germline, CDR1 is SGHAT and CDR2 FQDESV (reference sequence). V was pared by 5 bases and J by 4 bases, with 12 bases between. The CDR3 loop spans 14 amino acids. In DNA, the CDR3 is TGTGCCAGCAGCCATATCCGGTCCGGAAACACCATATATTTT. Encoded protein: CASSHIRSGNTIYF.

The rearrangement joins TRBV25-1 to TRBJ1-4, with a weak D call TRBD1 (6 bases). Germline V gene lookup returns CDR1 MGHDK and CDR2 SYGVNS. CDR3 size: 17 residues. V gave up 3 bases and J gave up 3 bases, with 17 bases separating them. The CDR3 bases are TGTGCCAGCAGTGAGTCCGGGGGGCCGGGTCCTAATGAAAAACTGTTTTTT. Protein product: CASSESGGPGPNEKLFF.

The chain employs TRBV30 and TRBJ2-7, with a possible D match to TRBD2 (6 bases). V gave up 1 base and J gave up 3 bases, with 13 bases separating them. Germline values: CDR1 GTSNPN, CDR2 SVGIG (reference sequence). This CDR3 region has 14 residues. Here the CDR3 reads CAWSGPGLLYEQYF. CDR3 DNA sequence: TGTGCCTGGAGTGGGCCGGGACTGCTCTACGAGCAGTACTTC.

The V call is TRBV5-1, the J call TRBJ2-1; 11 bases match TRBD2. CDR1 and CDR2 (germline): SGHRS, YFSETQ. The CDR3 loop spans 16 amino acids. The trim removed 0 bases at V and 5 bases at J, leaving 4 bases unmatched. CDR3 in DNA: TGCGCCAGCAGCTTGGTAGCGGGGGGGCTCCACAATGAGCAGTTCTTC. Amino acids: CASSLVAGGLHNEQFF.

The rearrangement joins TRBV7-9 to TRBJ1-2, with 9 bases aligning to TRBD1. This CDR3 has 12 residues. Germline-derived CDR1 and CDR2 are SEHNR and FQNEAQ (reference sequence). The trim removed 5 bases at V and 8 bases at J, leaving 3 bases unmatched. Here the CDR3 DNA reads TGTGCCAGCAGCACCACAGGGGGCGGCTACACCTTC. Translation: CASSTTGGGYTF.